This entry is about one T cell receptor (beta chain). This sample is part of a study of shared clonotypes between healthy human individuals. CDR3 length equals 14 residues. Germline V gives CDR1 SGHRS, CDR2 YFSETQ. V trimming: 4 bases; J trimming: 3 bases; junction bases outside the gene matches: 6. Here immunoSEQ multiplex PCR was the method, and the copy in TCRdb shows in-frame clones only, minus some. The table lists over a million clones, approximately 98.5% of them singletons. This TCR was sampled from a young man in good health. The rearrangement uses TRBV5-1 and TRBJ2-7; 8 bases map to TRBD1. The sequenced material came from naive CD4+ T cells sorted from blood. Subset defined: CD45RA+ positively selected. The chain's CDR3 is CASSHGQGIYEQYF. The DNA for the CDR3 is TGCGCCAGCAGCCATGGACAGGGAATCTACGAGCAGTACTTC.